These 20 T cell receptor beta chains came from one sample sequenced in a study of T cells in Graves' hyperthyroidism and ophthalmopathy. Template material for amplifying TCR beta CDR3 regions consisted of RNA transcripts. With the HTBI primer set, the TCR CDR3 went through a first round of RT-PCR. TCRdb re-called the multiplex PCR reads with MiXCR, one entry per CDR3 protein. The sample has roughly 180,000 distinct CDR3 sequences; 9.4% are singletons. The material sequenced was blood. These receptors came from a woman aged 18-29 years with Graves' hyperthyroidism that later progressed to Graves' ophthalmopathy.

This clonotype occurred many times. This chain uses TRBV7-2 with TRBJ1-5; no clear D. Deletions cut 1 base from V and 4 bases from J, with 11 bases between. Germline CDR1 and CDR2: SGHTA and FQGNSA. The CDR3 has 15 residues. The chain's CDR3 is CASSLDSALNQPQHF. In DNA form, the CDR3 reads TGTGCCAGCAGCTTAGACAGCGCCCTAAATCAGCCCCAGCATTTT.

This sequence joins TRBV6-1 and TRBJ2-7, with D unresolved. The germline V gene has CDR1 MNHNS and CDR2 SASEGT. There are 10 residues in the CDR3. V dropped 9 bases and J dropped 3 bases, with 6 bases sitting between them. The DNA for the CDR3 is TGTGCCAGTAATAGCTACGAGCAGTACTTC. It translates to CASNSYEQYF.

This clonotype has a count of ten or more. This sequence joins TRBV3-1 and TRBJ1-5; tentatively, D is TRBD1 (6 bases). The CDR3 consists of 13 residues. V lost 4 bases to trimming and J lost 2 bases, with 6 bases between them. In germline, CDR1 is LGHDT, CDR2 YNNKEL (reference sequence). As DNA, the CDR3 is TGTGCCAGCAGCCCAGGGGGCAATCAGCCCCAGCATTTT. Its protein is CASSPGGNQPQHF.

The CDR3 region is CASSPEGGRRTEAFF. In nucleotides, the CDR3 is TGTGCCAGCAGCCCAGAGGGGGGGCGAAGGACTGAAGCTTTCTTT. The V and J genes are TRBV27 and TRBJ1-1; tentatively, D is TRBD1 (6 bases). This CDR3 is 15 amino acids long. The V gene lost 6 bases and the J gene lost 5 bases, with 19 bases spanning the gap. Germline CDR1 and CDR2: MNHEY and SMNVEV (reference sequence).

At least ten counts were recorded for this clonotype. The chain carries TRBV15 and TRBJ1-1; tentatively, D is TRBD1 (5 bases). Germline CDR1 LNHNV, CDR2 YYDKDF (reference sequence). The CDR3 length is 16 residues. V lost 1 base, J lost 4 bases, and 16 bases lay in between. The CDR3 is CATSRVRAGLVTEAFF. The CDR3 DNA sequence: TGTGCCACCAGCAGAGTCAGGGCAGGGCTGGTCACTGAAGCTTTCTTT.

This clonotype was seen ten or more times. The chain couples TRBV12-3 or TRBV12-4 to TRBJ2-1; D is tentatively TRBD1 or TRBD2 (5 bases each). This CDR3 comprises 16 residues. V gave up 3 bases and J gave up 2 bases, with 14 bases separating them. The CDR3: CASSFLRDGPYNEQFF. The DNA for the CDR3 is TGTGCCAGCAGTTTTCTCCGGGACGGACCCTACAATGAGCAGTTCTTC.

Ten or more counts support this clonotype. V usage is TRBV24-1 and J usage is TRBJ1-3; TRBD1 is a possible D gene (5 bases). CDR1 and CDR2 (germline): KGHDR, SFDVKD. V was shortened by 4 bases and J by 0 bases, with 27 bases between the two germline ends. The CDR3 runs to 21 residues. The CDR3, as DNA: TGTGCCACCAGTGACCCCCGGCGGGTGGGGGGGGACCGCTCCTCTGGAAACACCATATATTTT. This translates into CATSDPRRVGGDRSSGNTIYF.

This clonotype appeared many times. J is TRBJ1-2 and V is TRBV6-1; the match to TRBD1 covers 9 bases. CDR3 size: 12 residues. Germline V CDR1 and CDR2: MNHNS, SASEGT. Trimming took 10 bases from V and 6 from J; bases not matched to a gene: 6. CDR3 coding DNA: TGTGCCACCGCGGACAGGGGAAATGGCTACACCTTC. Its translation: CATADRGNGYTF.

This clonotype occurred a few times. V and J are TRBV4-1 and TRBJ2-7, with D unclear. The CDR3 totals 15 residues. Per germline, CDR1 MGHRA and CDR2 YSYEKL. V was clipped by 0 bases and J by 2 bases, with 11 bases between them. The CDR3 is CASSQERGLPYEQYF. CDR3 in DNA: TGCGCCAGCAGCCAAGAACGTGGCCTACCCTACGAGCAGTACTTC.

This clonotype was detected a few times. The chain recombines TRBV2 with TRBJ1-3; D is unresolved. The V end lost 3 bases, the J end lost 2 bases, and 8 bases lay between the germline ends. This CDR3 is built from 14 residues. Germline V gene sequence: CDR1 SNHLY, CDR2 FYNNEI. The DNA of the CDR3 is TGTGCCAGCAGTGAGAGGGTAACTGGAAACACCATATATTTT. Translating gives CASSERVTGNTIYF.

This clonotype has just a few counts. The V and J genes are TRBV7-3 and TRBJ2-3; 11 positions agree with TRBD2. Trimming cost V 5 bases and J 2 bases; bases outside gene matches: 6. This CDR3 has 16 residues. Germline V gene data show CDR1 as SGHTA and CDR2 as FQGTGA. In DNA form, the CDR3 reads TGTGCCAGCAGCCAGTTTAGCGGGGGGGACACAGATACGCAGTATTTT. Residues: CASSQFSGGDTDTQYF.

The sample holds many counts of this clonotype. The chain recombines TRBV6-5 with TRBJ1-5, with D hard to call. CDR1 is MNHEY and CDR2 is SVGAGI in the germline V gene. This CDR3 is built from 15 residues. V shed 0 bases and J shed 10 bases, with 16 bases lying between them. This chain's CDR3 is CASSYSSEDIKPQHF. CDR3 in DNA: TGTGCCAGCAGTTACTCGAGTGAGGATATCAAACCCCAGCATTTT.

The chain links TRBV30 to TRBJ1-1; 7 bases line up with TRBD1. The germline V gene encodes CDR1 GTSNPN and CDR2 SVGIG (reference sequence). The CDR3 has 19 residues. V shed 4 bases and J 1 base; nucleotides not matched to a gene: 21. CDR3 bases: TGTGCCTGGATCTCCTCGAGGACAGGACCTAGTCTCTGGAACACTGAAGCTTTCTTT. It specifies CAWISSRTGPSLWNTEAFF.

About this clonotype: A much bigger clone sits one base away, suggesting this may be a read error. Written as DNA, the CDR3 is TGTGCCACCAGCCCAGCCGGGTTTGCCAGCGAGACCCAGTACTTC. It codes for CATSPAGFASETQYF. The chain has TRBV15 and TRBJ2-5; D gene unclear. V was clipped by 5 bases and J by 5 bases, with 18 bases between them. The CDR3 has 15 residues. CDR1 LNHNV and CDR2 YYDKDF come from the germline V gene (reference sequence).

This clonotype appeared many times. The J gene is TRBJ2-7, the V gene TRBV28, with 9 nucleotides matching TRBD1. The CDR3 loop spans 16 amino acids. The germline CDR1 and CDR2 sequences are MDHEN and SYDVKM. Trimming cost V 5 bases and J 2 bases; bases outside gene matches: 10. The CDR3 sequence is CASSPGGQGRAYEQYF. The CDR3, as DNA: TGTGCCAGCAGTCCTGGGGGACAGGGTAGAGCCTACGAGCAGTACTTC.

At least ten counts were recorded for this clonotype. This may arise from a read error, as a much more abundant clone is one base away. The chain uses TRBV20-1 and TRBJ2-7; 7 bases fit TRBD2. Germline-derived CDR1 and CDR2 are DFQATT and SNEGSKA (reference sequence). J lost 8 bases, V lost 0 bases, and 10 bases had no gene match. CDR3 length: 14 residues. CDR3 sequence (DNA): TGCAGTGCTAGAGAAATCGGCGGGGGTATCAAGCAGTACTTC. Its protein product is CSAREIGGGIKQYF.

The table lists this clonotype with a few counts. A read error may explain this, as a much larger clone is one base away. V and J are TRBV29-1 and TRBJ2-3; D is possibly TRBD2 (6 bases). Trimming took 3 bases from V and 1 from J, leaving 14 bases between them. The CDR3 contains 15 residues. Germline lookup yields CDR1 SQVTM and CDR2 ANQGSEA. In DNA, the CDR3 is TGCAGCGTTGAGAGGGGAGGACATCGCACAGATACGCAGTATTTT. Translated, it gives CSVERGGHRTDTQYF.

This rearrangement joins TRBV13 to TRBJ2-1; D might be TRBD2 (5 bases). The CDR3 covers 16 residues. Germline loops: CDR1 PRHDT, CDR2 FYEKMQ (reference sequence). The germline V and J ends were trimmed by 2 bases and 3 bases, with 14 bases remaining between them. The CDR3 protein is CASSLLWEKDYNEQFF. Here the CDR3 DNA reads TGTGCCAGCAGCTTATTGTGGGAGAAAGACTACAATGAGCAGTTCTTC. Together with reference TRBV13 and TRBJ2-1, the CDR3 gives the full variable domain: AAGVIQSPRHLIKEKRETATLKCYPIPRHDTVYWYQQGPGQDPQFLISFYEKMQSDKGSIPDRFSAQQFSDYHSELNMSSLELGDSALYFCASSLLWEKDYNEQFFGPGTRLTVL.

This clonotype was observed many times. This CDR3 is CSARIGETEAFF. For the CDR3, the DNA is TGCAGTGCTAGAATTGGTGAGACTGAAGCTTTCTTT. The chain carries TRBV20-1 and TRBJ1-1; no reliable D call. The germline gives CDR1 DFQATT, CDR2 SNEGSKA (reference sequence). The CDR3 consists of 12 residues. Trimming stripped 2 bases from V and 5 bases from J, with 9 bases between.

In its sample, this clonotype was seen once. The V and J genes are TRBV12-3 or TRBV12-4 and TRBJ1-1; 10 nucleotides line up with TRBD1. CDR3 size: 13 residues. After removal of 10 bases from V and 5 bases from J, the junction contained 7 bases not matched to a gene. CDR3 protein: CATRQGALTEAFF. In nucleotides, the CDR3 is TGTGCCACTCGACAGGGGGCGTTAACTGAAGCTTTCTTT.